This note documents a single T cell receptor (beta chain) sequence. Its antigen is as yet unknown. This entry comes from a study of T-cell reconstitution after alpha-beta-depleted transplantation in children. Whole-study findings and limits: The origin of high day-60 TCRbeta diversity in some patients lay in surviving recipient T cells and thymic progenitors. Two months or so post-transplant, alpha-beta T cells reportedly derived from several hundred expanded graft clones. T-cell numbers and diversity one year post-transplant derived largely from freshly generated T cells.

The TCRbeta library incorporated unique molecular identifiers. TCRdb re-derived calls from the PCR reads in MiXCR, one entry per CDR3 protein. This sample yields hundreds of thousands of distinct CDR3 sequences, of which 15% to 20% are seen a single time; approximately 28% belongs to the top ten. CDR3 size: 14 residues. CDR1 SNHLY and CDR2 FYNNEI come from the germline V gene. V lost 3 bases to trimming and J lost 5 bases, with 13 bases between them. This sequence joins TRBV2 and TRBJ2-5; D might be TRBD2 (6 bases). The source is a boy younger than two who had a stem cell transplant for Wiskott-Aldrich syndrome, so the T cells may come from the graft donor. Sample: PBMCs, mostly from graft donor cells, taken 360 days after TCRalphabeta/CD19-depleted stem cell transplant. The CDR3 DNA reads TGTGCCAGCAGTGAGGGAGGATCGCGGGAGACCCAGTACTTC. This sequence encodes CASSEGGSRETQYF.